The 2 T cell receptor beta chains below come from one sample, sequenced in a study of T-cell reconstitution after alpha-beta-depleted transplantation in children. The TCRbeta library was prepared with unique molecular identifiers. TCRdb re-derived calls from the PCR reads in MiXCR, one entry per CDR3 protein. The sample records around 670,000 distinct CDR3 sequences, over 10% being singletons. Material: PBMCs, obtained before TCRalphabeta/CD19-depleted stem cell transplant. These receptors were collected from a girl aged 2 to 9 with congenital amegakaryocytic thrombocytopenia, due to receive a stem cell transplant.

There are many counts of this clonotype. V and J are TRBV5-1 and TRBJ1-5, with 7 bases identical to TRBD1. V lost 0 bases, J lost 3 bases, and 3 bases stayed unmatched. The V gene's germline CDR1 is SGHRS and CDR2 YFSETQ. The CDR3 loop spans 15 amino acids. CDR3 amino acids: CASSLEGQTNQPQHF. The CDR3 bases are TGCGCCAGCAGCTTGGAGGGACAGACCAATCAGCCCCAGCATTTT.

This clonotype was picked up a small number of times. The chain joins TRBV6-1 to TRBJ1-6; 7 bases are shared with TRBD1. CDR1 MNHNS and CDR2 SASEGT come from the germline V gene. The V segment lost 8 bases and the J segment 8 bases; nucleotides outside the gene matches: 9. The CDR3 runs 14 residues. In nucleotides, the CDR3 is TGTGCCAGCCGAACAAGCCAGGGGGATTCACCCCTCCACTTT. Its protein is CASRTSQGDSPLHF.